This T cell receptor beta chain was sequenced in a study of cytomegalovirus exposure and HLA in healthy donors. Germline CDR1 reads SQVTM; CDR2 reads ANQGSEA. The CDR3 runs to 14 residues. The V end lost 1 base, the J end lost 3 bases, and 12 bases lay between the germline ends. 13 Jbeta primers and 60 Vbeta primers were used for the PCR. TCRdb's table, derived via immunoSEQ multiplex PCR, lists solely in-frame clones and lacks some. The sample carries 100,000 to 150,000 clones, 84% recorded once. The receptor comes from a woman between 18 and 30 years old in good health and CMV-seropositive. V and J are TRBV29-1 and TRBJ1-2; D perhaps matches TRBD1 (6 bases). The source material was PBMCs. The CDR3 loop reads CSVEGEGVDYGYTF. For the CDR3, the DNA is TGCAGCGTTGAAGGAGAGGGGGTGGACTATGGCTACACCTTC.